The TCR beta chain described here comes from a study of shared clonotypes between healthy human individuals. Overall study findings and caveats: Incomplete sequencing of sorted subsets was indicated by rarefaction despite large depth.

TCRdb keeps only in-frame clones here, not all; method: immunoSEQ multiplex PCR. The sample has about 120,000 clones, about 67% seen once. A word on this clone: Antigen specificity is unknown.

From germline, CDR1 is MDHEN and CDR2 SYDVKM. CDR3 length: 13 residues. Losses at the gene ends were 2 bases for V and 6 bases for J; bases not matched to a gene: 4. The clonotype was recovered from a woman in her 30s in good health. The sequenced sample consisted of memory CD8+ T cells sorted from blood. Subset in this sample: CD45RO+ cells pooled with CCR7-negative TemRA cells. This chain links TRBV28 with TRBJ2-7, with 7 positions matching TRBD1. The CDR3 reads CASSLRGLGEQYF. The CDR3 DNA reads TGTGCCAGCAGTTTAAGGGGGCTTGGCGAGCAGTACTTC.